The 15 T cell receptor beta chains in this list originate from one sample, sequenced in a study of control samples from healthy donors and cancer patients. The method was immunoSEQ multiplex PCR; TCRdb's version includes in-frame clones alone and lacks a portion of them. The data hold over 150,000 clones, with approximately 93% observed a single time. The sample comprised blood. These receptors came from a man aged 40-49 years in good health.

As concerns this clone: The germline gene is not matched at one end of the junction; a read error may be the cause. The J gene is TRBJ1-4, the V gene TRBV6-6; D is unresolved. The CDR3 totals 14 residues. Germline V gives CDR1 MNHNY, CDR2 SVGAGI (reference sequence). CDR3 sequence (DNA): TGTGCCAGCAGTTACTCGAGTCAGGCCAACATCTTGGTATTT. Protein: CASSYSSQANILVF.

The chain carries TRBV27 and TRBJ1-1, with a tentative D call TRBD1 (6 bases). The germline CDR1 and CDR2 sequences are MNHEY and SMNVEV (reference sequence). CDR3 size: 13 residues. V lost 8 bases, J lost 4 bases, and 14 bases lay in between. The CDR3, as DNA: TGTGCCAGCGGATTTCAGGGGTTCACTGAAGCTTTCTTT. Translating gives CASGFQGFTEAFF.

Here the CDR3 reads CASSPNTGGEYEQYF. The DNA of the CDR3 is TGTGCCAGCTCACCCAACACAGGGGGCGAGTACGAGCAGTACTTC. This sequence joins TRBV18 and TRBJ2-7; 9 bases align to TRBD1. The CDR3 sequence is 15 residues long. V dropped 3 bases and J dropped 4; count of bases not matched to a gene: 7. Germline lookup yields CDR1 KGHSH and CDR2 LQKENI.

The chain recombines TRBV15 with TRBJ1-1; D is unresolved. Per the germline V gene, CDR1 is LNHNV and CDR2 is YYDKDF (reference sequence). V was cut by 3 bases and J by 4 bases, with 6 bases left in between. The CDR3 is 12 residues long. The CDR3 DNA reads TGTGCCACCAGCAGTTTAGGCACTGAAGCTTTCTTT. Its protein is CATSSLGTEAFF.

This clone has more than one count but fewer than ten. The chain employs TRBV5-5 and TRBJ1-1; D is undetermined. With 3 bases removed from V and 3 bases from J, the gap between germline ends came to 12 bases. This CDR3 is built from 14 residues. From germline, CDR1 is SGHKS and CDR2 YYEKEE (reference sequence). As DNA, the CDR3 is TGTGCCAGCAGCTCCCTGGGGTCGGACACTGAAGCTTTCTTT. Translated, it gives CASSSLGSDTEAFF.

This clone appeared once. The chain is built from TRBV5-1 and TRBJ2-5; perhaps TRBD2 as D (6 bases). Per germline, CDR1 SGHRS and CDR2 YFSETQ. The CDR3 sequence is 14 residues long. With 2 bases removed from V and 5 bases from J, the gap between germline ends came to 13 bases. The DNA of the CDR3 is TGCGCCAGCAGCTTAGGAGGGGCTCGTGAGACCCAGTACTTC. The encoded protein is CASSLGGARETQYF.

This clone has just a few counts. The gene calls are TRBV20-1 and TRBJ2-1; possibly TRBD2 for D (7 bases). The germline V gene has CDR1 DFQATT and CDR2 SNEGSKA (reference sequence). The CDR3 sequence is 11 residues long. V shed 3 bases and J shed 11 bases, with 11 bases lying between them. The CDR3, as DNA: TGCAGTGCTAGTAGGGGGGGGCAGCAGTTCTTC. Its protein is CSASRGGQQFF.

The J gene is TRBJ1-6, the V gene TRBV5-6; 10 bases line up with TRBD1. The CDR3 totals 17 residues. From germline, CDR1 is SGHDT and CDR2 YYEEEE. V was clipped by 0 bases and J by 7 bases; unmatched bases: 7. The CDR3 is CASSLGPGQGLNSPLHF. CDR3 sequence (DNA): TGTGCCAGCAGCTTGGGGCCGGGACAGGGGTTAAATTCACCCCTCCACTTT.

This chain joins TRBV9 and TRBJ1-4; D ambiguous. This CDR3 has 18 residues. Germline V gene lookup returns CDR1 SGDLS and CDR2 YYNGEE. V lost 0 bases, J lost 3 bases, and 18 bases lay in between. The CDR3 DNA reads TGTGCCAGCAGCGTAGGCCCATCAGGATCGGGGTCTAATGAAAAACTGTTTTTT. This translates into CASSVGPSGSGSNEKLFF.

The chain carries TRBV11-2 and TRBJ2-7; 8 positions agree with TRBD1. In germline, CDR1 is SGHAT, CDR2 FQNNGV. J was trimmed by 4 bases and V by 1 base; bases with no gene match: 3. CDR3 length equals 14 residues. The CDR3 sequence is CASSLGTGRYEQYF. The CDR3 region has the DNA TGTGCCAGCAGCTTAGGGACAGGGAGGTACGAGCAGTACTTC. Based on the CDR3 plus reference TRBV11-2 and TRBJ2-7, the full variable domain is EAGVAQSPRYKIIEKRQSVAFWCNPISGHATLYWYQQILGQGPKLLIQFQNNGVVDDSQLPKDRFSAERLKGVDSTLKIQPAKLEDSAVYLCASSLGTGRYEQYFGPGTRLTVT.

The chain is built from TRBV6-5 and TRBJ2-1, with D perhaps matching TRBD1 (5 bases). V gave up 6 bases and J gave up 2 bases, with 8 bases separating them. This CDR3 spans 13 amino acids. The germline V gene has CDR1 MNHEY and CDR2 SVGAGI. The CDR3, as DNA: TGTGCCAGCAGCCTGGACACCTACAATGAGCAGTTCTTC. This gives the protein CASSLDTYNEQFF.

The chain recombines TRBV5-8 with TRBJ2-1; 9 nucleotides agree with TRBD1. Germline V CDR1 and CDR2: SGHTS, YDEGEE. This CDR3 region has 17 residues. Germline trimming cut 4 bases from V and 0 bases from J; bases unmatched to any gene: 8. The CDR3 is CASSGVQGAGSYNEQFF. CDR3 nucleotides: TGTGCCAGCAGCGGGGTACAGGGGGCGGGCTCCTACAATGAGCAGTTCTTC.

The rearrangement links TRBV3-1 (or the pseudogene TRBV3-2) to TRBJ1-3, with D hard to call. The CDR3 is made up of 16 amino acids. Trimming left V 1 base short and J 6 bases short, with 16 bases between. Germline V gene lookup returns CDR1 LGHDT and CDR2 YNNKEL (reference sequence). The CDR3 spells CASSQGNGPRENTIYF. DNA for the CDR3: TGTGCCAGCAGCCAAGGGAACGGACCAAGGGAAAACACCATATATTTT.

The chain carries TRBV5-1 and TRBJ1-6; 8 nucleotides match TRBD1. CDR1 and CDR2 (germline): SGHRS, YFSETQ. The CDR3 has 15 residues. J gave up 7 bases and V 3 bases, and 6 bases lay outside the gene matches. The CDR3 spells CASSSGTGQNSPLHF. CDR3 bases: TGCGCCAGCAGCTCGGGGACAGGTCAGAATTCACCCCTCCACTTT.

V and J are TRBV9 and TRBJ2-3, with 7 bases aligning to TRBD1. The length of the CDR3 is 15 residues. Trimming at V came to 3 bases and at J to 3 bases, leaving 7 bases not matched to a gene. Germline values: CDR1 SGDLS, CDR2 YYNGEE. CDR3 nucleotides: TGTGCCAGCAGCGAGCCCCAACAGGGGACAGATACGCAGTATTTT. Residues: CASSEPQQGTDTQYF.